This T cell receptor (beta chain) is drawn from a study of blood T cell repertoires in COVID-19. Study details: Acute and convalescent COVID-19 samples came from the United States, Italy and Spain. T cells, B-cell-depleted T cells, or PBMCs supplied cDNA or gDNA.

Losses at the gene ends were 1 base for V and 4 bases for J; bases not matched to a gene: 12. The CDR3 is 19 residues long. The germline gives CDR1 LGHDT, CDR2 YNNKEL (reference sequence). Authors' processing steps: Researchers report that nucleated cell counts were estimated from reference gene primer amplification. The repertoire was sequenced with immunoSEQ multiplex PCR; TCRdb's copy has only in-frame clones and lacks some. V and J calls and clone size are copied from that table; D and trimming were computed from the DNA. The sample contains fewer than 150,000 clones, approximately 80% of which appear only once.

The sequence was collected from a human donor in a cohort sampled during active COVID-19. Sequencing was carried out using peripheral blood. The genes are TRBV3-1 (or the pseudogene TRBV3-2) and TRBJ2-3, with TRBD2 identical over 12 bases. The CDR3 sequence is CASSQVGLAGGRVADTQYF. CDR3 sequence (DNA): TGTGCCAGCAGCCAAGTGGGACTAGCGGGCGGTAGAGTCGCAGATACGCAGTATTTT.